This TCR beta chain was observed in a study of lung T cells in sarcoidosis with Löfgren's syndrome. TCRdb re-analysed the reads in MiXCR, keeping a single row per CDR3 protein. The repertoire holds roughly 20,000 distinct CDR3 sequences, with about a fifth as singletons. Germline CDR1 reads SGHDN; CDR2 reads FVKESK. Trimming left V 4 bases short and J 2 bases short, with 8 bases between. The CDR3 extends over 13 amino acids. This clonotype was observed at least ten times. The sequenced material came from CD4+ T cells from PBMCs. This TCR derives from a human donor with sarcoidosis (Löfgren's syndrome or another form), or a control subject (not recorded which). V is TRBV14 and J is TRBJ1-1, with D unclear. This CDR3 reads CASSLGLNTEAFF. Here the CDR3 DNA reads TGTGCCAGCAGCCTCGGACTTAACACTGAAGCTTTCTTT. Combining the CDR3 with reference TRBV14 and TRBJ1-1 gives the whole variable domain EAGVTQFPSHSVIEKGQTVTLRCDPISGHDNLYWYRRVMGKEIKFLLHFVKESKQDESGMPNNRFLAERTGGTYSTLKVQPAELEDSGVYFCASSLGLNTEAFFGQGTRLTVV.